These 31 T cell receptor beta chains were sequenced from one sample in a study of T cell repertoires in cytomegalovirus infection. TCRdb used MiXCR to reprocess the reads, holding one entry per CDR3 protein. The table records roughly 720,000 distinct CDR3 sequences, 35% to 40% of them present only once. The material sequenced was PBMCs. These receptors all stem from a human donor in good health (CMV status not recorded). Some clones in this sample may be carry-over from other donors' samples.

This clonotype turned up a few times. Here the CDR3 DNA reads TGTGCCAGTAGTACCGGACAGGGCAGGGGCAATCAGCCCCAGCATTTT. Translating it yields CASSTGQGRGNQPQHF. This chain uses TRBV19 with TRBJ1-5; 8 bases fit TRBD1. The CDR3 consists of 16 residues. Trimming took 4 bases from V and 2 from J; bases not matched to a gene: 7. The germline gives CDR1 LNHDA, CDR2 SQIVND (reference sequence).

This chain links TRBV6-6 with TRBJ2-3; 12 bases are a match to TRBD2. V dropped 6 bases and J dropped 4; count of bases not matched to a gene: 14. This CDR3 spans 18 amino acids. Per germline, CDR1 MNHNY and CDR2 SVGAGI (reference sequence). The CDR3 reads CASRMGTSGWGGSDTQYF. Here the CDR3 DNA reads TGTGCCAGCAGGATGGGGACTAGCGGGTGGGGGGGCTCAGATACGCAGTATTTT.

This clonotype was seen a handful of times. The V call is TRBV7-9, the J call TRBJ2-7; TRBD2 agrees at 8 bases. The V gene end was trimmed by 10 bases and the J gene end by 4 bases; junction bases not matched to a gene: 3. The CDR3 extends over 11 amino acids. Germline V gives CDR1 SEHNR, CDR2 FQNEAQ (reference sequence). Here the CDR3 reads CATGRGYEQYF. CDR3 nucleotides: TGTGCCACCGGGAGGGGTTACGAGCAGTACTTC.

The chain uses TRBV29-1 and TRBJ2-7, with 9 bases lining up with TRBD1. V was clipped by 4 bases and J by 5 bases; unmatched bases: 0. This CDR3 contains 11 residues. Germline V gene data show CDR1 as SQVTM and CDR2 as ANQGSEA. The CDR3 DNA reads TGCAGCGTTGGACAGGGGGACGAGCAGTACTTC. Amino acids: CSVGQGDEQYF.

This rearrangement joins TRBV5-3 to TRBJ2-5, with 11 bases identical to TRBD2. TRBV5-3 is treated as an ORF (open reading frame) with a function not yet certain. This CDR3 has 18 amino acids. V shed 8 bases and J 1 base; nucleotides not matched to a gene: 16. The CDR3 coding sequence is TGTGCCAGCAGCCTGAAATTGGCTAGCGGGGGGTCCCAAGAGACCCAGTACTTC. This encodes CASSLKLASGGSQETQYF.

The V gene is TRBV18, the J gene TRBJ1-1; no definite D call. V lost 3 bases and J 1 base, leaving 6 bases between the germline ends. The CDR3 contains 13 residues. Germline V gene lookup returns CDR1 KGHSH and CDR2 LQKENI. DNA of the CDR3: TGTGCCAGCTCACCTTCACAGAACACTGAAGCTTTCTTT. This gives the protein CASSPSQNTEAFF.

The chain employs TRBV29-1 and TRBJ2-7; D is tentatively TRBD1 or TRBD2 (6 bases each). The CDR3 sequence is 13 residues long. Looked up from germline, CDR1 is SQVTM and CDR2 is ANQGSEA. Trimming shortened V by 6 bases and J by 2 bases, and 14 bases separated the two germline ends. The CDR3 region is CSVPKGGTYEQYF. The DNA for the CDR3 is TGCAGCGTCCCGAAGGGGGGTACCTACGAGCAGTACTTC.

In its sample, this clonotype was seen a few times. V is TRBV19 and J is TRBJ1-1; D ambiguous. The germline CDR1 and CDR2 sequences are LNHDA and SQIVND (reference sequence). This CDR3 is 14 amino acids long. V was trimmed by 5 bases and J by 6 bases, leaving 16 bases between them. The CDR3 here is CASSGEFPRPEAFF. CDR3 sequence (DNA): TGTGCCAGTAGTGGGGAGTTCCCTCGGCCTGAAGCTTTCTTT.

The table lists this clonotype with many counts. The chain is built from TRBV7-2 and TRBJ2-4; D may be TRBD2 (6 bases). V shed 2 bases and J shed 7 bases, with 6 bases lying between them. The CDR3 is 12 residues long. CDR1 is SGHTA and CDR2 is FQGNSA in the germline V gene. The CDR3 region is CASSLRGNIQYF. The CDR3 DNA reads TGTGCCAGCAGCTTACGGGGGAACATTCAGTACTTC.

The rearrangement uses TRBV7-2 and TRBJ1-2; possibly TRBD1 for D (6 bases). With 3 bases removed from V and 3 bases from J, the gap between germline ends came to 20 bases. This CDR3 has 17 amino acids. Germline V lookup: CDR1 SGHTA, CDR2 FQGNSA. In DNA form, the CDR3 reads TGTGCCAGCAGCTTTGCCGGGACACCCGGGATCCACTATGGCTACACCTTC. Translating it yields CASSFAGTPGIHYGYTF.

J is TRBJ1-6 and V is TRBV20-1; no firm D call. The CDR3 runs to 14 residues. The V gene's germline CDR1 is DFQATT and CDR2 SNEGSKA (reference sequence). V lost 5 bases and J lost 7, with 15 bases in between. CDR3 residues: CSAFIGVRNSPLHF. The CDR3 DNA reads TGCAGTGCTTTCATCGGGGTGAGGAATTCACCCCTCCACTTT.

The V gene is TRBV7-9, the J gene TRBJ1-5; 7 bases agree with TRBD1. This CDR3 contains 18 residues. CDR1 and CDR2 (germline): SEHNR, FQNEAQ (reference sequence). J lost 4 bases, V lost 0 bases, and 12 bases had no gene match. CDR3 protein: CASSLAQEMDRLNQPQHF. The CDR3 DNA is TGTGCCAGCAGCTTAGCGCAAGAGATGGACAGGCTTAATCAGCCCCAGCATTTT.

This clonotype was detected a few times. This rearrangement joins TRBV4-1 to TRBJ2-7; TRBD2 matches at 8 bases. Germline lookup yields CDR1 MGHRA and CDR2 YSYEKL. J gave up 4 bases and V 1 base, and 6 bases lay outside the gene matches. The CDR3 loop spans 15 amino acids. CDR3 sequence (DNA): TGCGCCAGCAGCCAAGTGCCGGGAGGGGAGTACGAGCAGTACTTC. Translating it yields CASSQVPGGEYEQYF.

V gene TRBV30 combines with J gene TRBJ1-1; D unclear. Germline V gene lookup returns CDR1 GTSNPN and CDR2 SVGIG (reference sequence). CDR3 length equals 13 residues. V shed 4 bases and J shed 3 bases, with 12 bases lying between them. The chain's CDR3 is CAWNVRSYTEAFF. In DNA form, the CDR3 reads TGTGCCTGGAACGTACGGTCTTACACTGAAGCTTTCTTT.

This clonotype was counted only a few times. The chain has TRBV28 and TRBJ1-1; the D gene is possibly TRBD1 (6 bases). CDR3 size: 12 residues. The germline V gene encodes CDR1 MDHEN and CDR2 SYDVKM. Trimming left V 2 bases short and J 10 bases short, with 11 bases between. The CDR3: CASSLIPGAAFF. CDR3 DNA sequence: TGTGCCAGCAGTTTAATTCCAGGGGCAGCTTTCTTT.

In its sample, this clonotype was seen a few times. The chain combines TRBV5-1 with TRBJ2-2; possible D gene TRBD1, 5 bases. V dropped 4 bases and J dropped 7 bases, with 14 bases sitting between them. Germline assignment: CDR1 SGHRS and CDR2 YFSETQ. This CDR3 comprises 14 residues. CDR3 in DNA: TGCGCCAGCAGCCCGCAGGGCCTCAACGGGGAGCTGTTTTTT. Translation: CASSPQGLNGELFF.

The chain is built from TRBV10-3 and TRBJ1-1; tentative D call: TRBD1 (5 bases). CDR1 and CDR2 (germline): ENHRY, SYGVKD. CDR3 length: 14 residues. The V and J ends lost 6 bases and 2 bases respectively, with 13 bases between them. The CDR3 protein is CAIRQVRDNTEAFF. The CDR3 DNA reads TGTGCCATCAGGCAAGTCAGGGATAACACTGAAGCTTTCTTT.

This clonotype turned up a few times. The genes are TRBV20-1 and TRBJ2-7; 10 bases are a match to TRBD2. The CDR3 sequence is 13 residues long. Germline-derived CDR1 and CDR2 are DFQATT and SNEGSKA (reference sequence). V lost 4 bases to trimming and J lost 5 bases; unmatched junction nucleotides: 5. This CDR3 is CSANLAGANEQYF. CDR3 DNA: TGCAGTGCTAACCTAGCGGGAGCCAACGAGCAGTACTTC.

This clonotype came up many times. This CDR3 reads CASSLGRPNGNTIYF. The DNA for the CDR3 is TGTGCCAGCAGCTTAGGCAGGCCGAACGGAAACACCATATATTTT. The chain is built from TRBV7-3 and TRBJ1-3, with no clear D. Trimming left V 2 bases short and J 4 bases short, with 12 bases between. The germline V gene encodes CDR1 SGHTA and CDR2 FQGTGA. The CDR3 is 15 amino acids.

CDR3 DNA: TGTGCCAGCAGTTTCGGAGGGTCAGCCCGGCGGGACACTGAAGCTTTCTTT. It specifies CASSFGGSARRDTEAFF. The rearrangement uses TRBV12-3 or TRBV12-4 and TRBJ1-1, with D uncertain. This CDR3 is 17 amino acids long. Trimming pared 3 bases from V and 3 bases from J, leaving 20 bases between.

This clonotype was detected only a few times. The V call is TRBV4-1, the J call TRBJ1-2; TRBD1 is a possible D gene (5 bases). The CDR3 has 14 amino acids. CDR1 and CDR2 from the germline V gene are MGHRA and YSYEKL. Deletions cut 3 bases from V and 8 bases from J, with 16 bases between. The CDR3 DNA reads TGCGCCAGCAGCCAGCCGGGGCAGGGAAGGGGCTACACCTTC. This translates into CASSQPGQGRGYTF.

This chain connects TRBV19 to TRBJ2-1, with TRBD2 matching 12 bases. This CDR3 contains 17 residues. CDR1 is LNHDA and CDR2 is SQIVND in the germline V gene (reference sequence). V lost 1 base, J lost 8 bases, and 9 bases stayed unmatched. The chain's CDR3 is CASSIGASGRALDEQFF. The CDR3 DNA sequence: TGTGCCAGTAGTATAGGTGCTAGCGGGAGGGCCCTGGATGAGCAGTTCTTC.

For this clonotype: A read error may account for a junction end that differs from germline. The chain links TRBV7-6 to TRBJ2-5; D may correspond to TRBD1 or TRBD2 (5 bases each). The CDR3 consists of 16 residues. Looked up from germline, CDR1 is SGHVS and CDR2 is FNYEAQ. The CDR3 nucleotides are TGTGCTAGCAGCCCACACCGCCGGGGCCGAGGGGAGACCCAGTACTTC. This sequence encodes CASSPHRRGRGETQYF. Complete variable domain (other parts from reference TRBV7-6 and TRBJ2-5): GAGVSQSPRYKVTKRGQDVALRCDPISGHVSLYWYRQALGQGPEFLTYFNYEAQQDKSGLPNDRFSAERPEGSISTLTIQRTEQRDSAMYRCASSPHRRGRGETQYFGPGTRLLVL.

V and J are TRBV15 and TRBJ2-2; 11 positions agree with TRBD2. Germline V gene sequence: CDR1 LNHNV, CDR2 YYDKDF (reference sequence). The trim removed 0 bases at V and 3 bases at J, leaving 9 bases unmatched. This CDR3 is 19 amino acids long. This CDR3 is CATSRDTGTSGLYTGELFF. The CDR3 DNA is TGTGCCACCAGCAGAGATACCGGGACTAGCGGCTTATACACCGGGGAGCTGTTTTTT.

The chain carries TRBV27 and TRBJ1-1, with D perhaps TRBD1 (6 bases). Germline-derived CDR1 and CDR2 are MNHEY and SMNVEV (reference sequence). This CDR3 comprises 14 residues. V lost 3 bases and J lost 4, with 12 bases in between. The CDR3 DNA sequence: TGTGCCAGCAGTTTGAAAACAGGGAGCACTGAAGCTTTCTTT. Translating gives CASSLKTGSTEAFF.

The chain is built from TRBV29-1 and TRBJ1-1; 7 nucleotides align to TRBD1. There are 12 residues in the CDR3. From germline, CDR1 is SQVTM and CDR2 ANQGSEA. The V and J ends lost 7 bases and 3 bases, in that order; junction bases with no gene match: 5. As DNA, the CDR3 is TGCAGCGGGACCCAGGGGGACACTGAAGCTTTCTTT. It translates to CSGTQGDTEAFF.

This clonotype was counted a few times. The rearrangement links TRBV7-9 to TRBJ1-2; no firm D call. CDR3 length: 10 residues. The germline V gene encodes CDR1 SEHNR and CDR2 FQNEAQ (reference sequence). V lost 10 bases and J lost 4, with 7 bases in between. The CDR3 nucleotides read TGTGCCACCGGAGGCTATGGCTACACCTTC. Its protein product is CATGGYGYTF. The whole variable domain, remainder taken from reference TRBV7-9 and TRBJ1-2, is DTGVSQNPRHKITKRGQNVTFRCDPISEHNRLYWYRQTLGQGPEFLTYFQNEAQLEKSRLLSDRFSAERPKGSFSTLEIQRTEQGDSAMYLCATGGYGYTFGSGTRLTVV.

This clonotype appeared a few times. The chain is built from TRBV10-3 and TRBJ2-7; no clear D gene. This CDR3 is 13 amino acids long. Trimming took 4 bases from V and 7 from J, leaving 14 bases between them. CDR1 is ENHRY and CDR2 is SYGVKD in the germline V gene. CDR3 nucleotides: TGTGCCATCAGTGTATGGAAGGAAAGGGAGCAGTACTTC. This gives the protein CAISVWKEREQYF.

This clonotype has a single count. This chain joins TRBV28 and TRBJ2-7; D perhaps matches TRBD1 (8 bases). Germline CDR1 MDHEN, CDR2 SYDVKM. The length of the CDR3 is 17 residues. V was pared by 4 bases and J by 3 bases, with 22 bases between. CDR3 in amino acids: CASSSQGGPYLNYEQYF. The CDR3 DNA reads as TGTGCCAGCAGTTCACAGGGGGGGCCTTACCTCAACTACGAGCAGTACTTC.

The chain recombines TRBV20-1 with TRBJ2-1; a possible D gene is TRBD1 (6 bases). The germline V gene has CDR1 DFQATT and CDR2 SNEGSKA (reference sequence). The CDR3 totals 12 residues. The V gene lost 6 bases and the J gene lost 8 bases, with 14 bases spanning the gap. In DNA form, the CDR3 reads TGCAGTGCGCCACTCAGGGGCGATGAGCAGTTCTTC. Translation: CSAPLRGDEQFF.

The chain uses TRBV7-3 and TRBJ2-1; 9 bases fit TRBD2. V gave up 3 bases and J gave up 6 bases; unmatched junction bases: 6. The CDR3 runs 15 residues. Germline CDR1 and CDR2: SGHTA and FQGTGA. CDR3: CASSFQRGVGNEQFF. The CDR3, as DNA: TGTGCCAGCAGCTTCCAGCGGGGGGTGGGCAATGAGCAGTTCTTC.